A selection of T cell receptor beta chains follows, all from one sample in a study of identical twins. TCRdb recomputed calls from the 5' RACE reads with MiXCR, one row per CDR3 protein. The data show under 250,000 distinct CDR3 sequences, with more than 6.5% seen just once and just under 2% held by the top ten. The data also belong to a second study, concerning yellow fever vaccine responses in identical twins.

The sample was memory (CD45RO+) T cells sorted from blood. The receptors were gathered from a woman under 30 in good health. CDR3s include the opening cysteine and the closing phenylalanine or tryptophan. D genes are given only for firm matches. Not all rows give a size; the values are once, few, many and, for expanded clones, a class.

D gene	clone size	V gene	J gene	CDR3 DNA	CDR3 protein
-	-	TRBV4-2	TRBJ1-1	TGTGCCAGCAGCCAAATGTCTGAAGCTTTCTTT	CASSQMSEAFF
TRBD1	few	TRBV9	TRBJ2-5	TGTGCCAGCAGCGGAGGGGGCCTCCAAGAGACCCAGTACTTC	CASSGGGLQETQYF
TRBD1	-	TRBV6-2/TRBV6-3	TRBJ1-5	TGTGCCAGCACCCAAACAGGGGTTCGTCAGCCCCAGCATTTT	CASTQTGVRQPQHF
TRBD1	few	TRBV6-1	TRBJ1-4	TGTGCCAGCAGTCTAAACAGGGGCGATGTGACTCGGGCTAATGAAAAACTGTTTTTT	CASSLNRGDVTRANEKLFF
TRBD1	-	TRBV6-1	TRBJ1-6	TGTGCCAGCAGCAGGGGGACAGAGTCACCCCTCCACTTT	CASSRGTESPLHF
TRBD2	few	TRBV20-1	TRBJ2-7	TGCAGTGCTAGAAGCGGGGACTTGGAGGGATTCTACGAGCAGTACTTC	CSARSGDLEGFYEQYF
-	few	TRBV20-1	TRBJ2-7	TGCAGTGCTTCGAGGGGGTTTGGGGACGAGCAGTACTTC	CSASRGFGDEQYF
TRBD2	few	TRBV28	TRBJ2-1	TGTGCCAGCCCTCCCCGGGGGCTAGCGGGAAACTATGAGCAGTTCTTC	CASPPRGLAGNYEQFF
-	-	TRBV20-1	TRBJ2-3	TGCAGTGCTAGAGGGGGGTATCGCACAGATACGCAGTATTTT	CSARGGYRTDTQYF
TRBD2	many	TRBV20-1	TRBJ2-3	TGCAGTGCTAGAGACCGGGGGGAATGGGATACGCAGTATTTT	CSARDRGEWDTQYF
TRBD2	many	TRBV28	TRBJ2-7	TGTGCCAGTTTCGGAGGACTAGCGGGAGACCTCTACGAGCAGTACTTC	CASFGGLAGDLYEQYF
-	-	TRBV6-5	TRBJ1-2	TGTGCCAGCAGTTCCAGGGACTATGGCTACACCTTC	CASSSRDYGYTF
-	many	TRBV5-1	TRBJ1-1	TGCGCCAGCAGCTCTTATACAGGGTTCACTGAAGCTTTCTTT	CASSSYTGFTEAFF
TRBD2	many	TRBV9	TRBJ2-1	TGTGCCAGCAGCGTAGACGCGGGGGGCGCGGAGCAGTTCTTC	CASSVDAGGAEQFF
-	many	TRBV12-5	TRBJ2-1	TGTGCTAGTGGGTCATCCGGAGCAGCCTACAATGAGCAGTTCTTC	CASGSSGAAYNEQFF
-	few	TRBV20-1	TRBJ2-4	TGCAGTGCCCAATCAGGGGTCCTGGGCATTCAGTACTTC	CSAQSGVLGIQYF
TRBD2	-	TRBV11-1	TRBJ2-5	TGTGCCAGCAGCGGAAGCTCCCGGGCTAGCGGGAGGGCCCAGGAGACCCAGTACTTC	CASSGSSRASGRAQETQYF
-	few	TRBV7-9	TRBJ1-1	TGTGCCAGCAGCTGGGGGACGGCTGGCGGGGAAGCTTTCTTT	CASSWGTAGGEAFF
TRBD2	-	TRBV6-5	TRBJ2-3	TGTGCCAGCAGACTCCTTCTAGCGGGGGGCACAGATACGCAGTATTTT	CASRLLLAGGTDTQYF
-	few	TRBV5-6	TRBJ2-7	TGTGCCAGCAGCCGTGCGGGCGTCGAGCAGTACTTC	CASSRAGVEQYF
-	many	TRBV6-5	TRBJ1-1	TGTGCCAGCAGTTCGACAACGGGGGCTATGTCCACTGAAGCTTTCTTT	CASSSTTGAMSTEAFF
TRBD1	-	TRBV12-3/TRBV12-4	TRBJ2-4	TGTGCCAGCAGTCCGCGGGGACAGGGGCCTAAAAACATTCAGTACTTC	CASSPRGQGPKNIQYF
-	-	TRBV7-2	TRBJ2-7	TGTGCCAGCAGCCTTCGGGGGGCCGGGTACGAGCAGTACTTC	CASSLRGAGYEQYF
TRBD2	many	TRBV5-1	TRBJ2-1	TGCGCCAGCACTCTTCTAGCGGGAGGAGTCAATGAGCAGTTCTTC	CASTLLAGGVNEQFF
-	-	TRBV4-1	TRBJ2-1	TGCGCCAGCAGCCAAGATTTCGGGGGCTGGGGTGAGCAGTTCTTC	CASSQDFGGWGEQFF
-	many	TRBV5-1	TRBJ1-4	TGCGCCAGCAGCGTGAACCCCCAGGGACTTGGGGAAAAACTGTTTTTT	CASSVNPQGLGEKLFF
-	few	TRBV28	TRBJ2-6	TGTGCCAGCAGTTCCGGACGTCCTCCTGGGGCCAACGTCCTGACTTTC	CASSSGRPPGANVLTF
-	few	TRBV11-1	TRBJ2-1	TGTGCCAGCAATGAGGGCGGGGGACAAACCTCCAATGAGCAGTTCTTC	CASNEGGGQTSNEQFF
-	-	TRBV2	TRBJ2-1	TGTGCCAGCAGTGAAGCGCGTAATGAGCAGTTCTTC	CASSEARNEQFF
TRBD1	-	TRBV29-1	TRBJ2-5	TGCAGCGTCCTACCGGGACAGGGGGGGGAGACCCAGTACTTC	CSVLPGQGGETQYF
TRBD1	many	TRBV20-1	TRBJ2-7	TGCAGTGCTAATCCAACGGACAGGGGCACCTACGAGCAGTACTTC	CSANPTDRGTYEQYF
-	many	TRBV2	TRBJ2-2	TGTGCCAGCAGTGATTCACCAGGACTTAGGAAGCTGTTTTTT	CASSDSPGLRKLFF
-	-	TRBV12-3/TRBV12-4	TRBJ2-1	TGTGCCAGCACTTACTGGGGGAGCTCCTACAATGAGCAGTTCTTC	CASTYWGSSYNEQFF
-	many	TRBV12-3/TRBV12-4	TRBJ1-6	TGTGCCAGCAGCCAATCGACAGGTTTAAGTTCACCCCTCCACTTT	CASSQSTGLSSPLHF
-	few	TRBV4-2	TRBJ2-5	TGTGCCAGCAGCCAAGTATCGCGGTCGGACTCACAGCGGGAGACCCAGTACTTC	CASSQVSRSDSQRETQYF
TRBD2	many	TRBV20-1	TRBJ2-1	TGCAGTGCTAGAGAAGCGACTAGCGGGTTCCTCGCTTATAAGGAGCAGTTCTTC	CSAREATSGFLAYKEQFF
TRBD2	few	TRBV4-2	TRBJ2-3	TGTGCCAGCAGCCAAGAACTAGCGGGAGGGCGGGATACGCAGTATTTT	CASSQELAGGRDTQYF
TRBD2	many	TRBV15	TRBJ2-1	TGTGCCACCAGCAGGACTAGCGGGTACAATGAGCAGTTCTTC	CATSRTSGYNEQFF
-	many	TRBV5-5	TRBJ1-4	TGTGCCAGCAGCTTCGTGGGGGAAAAACTGTTTTTT	CASSFVGEKLFF
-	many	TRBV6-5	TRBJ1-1	TGTGCCAGCAGTGAGGACAGCACTGAAGCTTTCTTT	CASSEDSTEAFF
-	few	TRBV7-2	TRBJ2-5	TGTGCCAGCAGCTTAAATGGACAGCAAGAGACCCAGTACTTC	CASSLNGQQETQYF
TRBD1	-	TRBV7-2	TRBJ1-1	TGTGCCAGCAGCTCGGGGACAGGGGGCTTCACTGAAGCTTTCTTT	CASSSGTGGFTEAFF